Shown below are 15 T cell receptor beta chains from a single sample sequenced in a study of blood T cell repertoires in COVID-19. The assay was immunoSEQ multiplex PCR, and TCRdb's table has in-frame clones only and misses some. The table includes fewer than 85,000 clones, about nine tenths detected once. Sequencing was performed on peripheral blood. The receptors come from a human donor in a cohort sampled during active COVID-19.

The J gene is TRBJ1-1, the V gene TRBV19; unclear D gene. This CDR3 spans 17 amino acids. The V gene lost 2 bases and the J gene lost 2 bases, with 18 bases spanning the gap. CDR1 and CDR2 (germline): LNHDA, SQIVND (reference sequence). DNA for the CDR3: TGTGCCAGTAGTATAAGCGCAGCGAGCCGATTTAACACTGAAGCTTTCTTT. This gives the protein CASSISAASRFNTEAFF.

This sequence joins TRBV7-9 and TRBJ1-1, with TRBD1 matching 9 bases. Trimming took 5 bases from V and 1 from J; bases not matched to a gene: 8. The CDR3 is 16 residues long. From germline, CDR1 is SEHNR and CDR2 FQNEAQ (reference sequence). CDR3 sequence reads: CASSRGQGRGNTEAFF. DNA for the CDR3: TGTGCCAGCAGCCGGGGACAGGGCCGGGGGAACACTGAAGCTTTCTTT.

The rearrangement links TRBV5-1 to TRBJ1-5; the match to TRBD1 covers 8 bases. Germline lookup yields CDR1 SGHRS and CDR2 YFSETQ. J gave up 2 bases and V 6 bases, and 7 bases lay outside the gene matches. This CDR3 contains 15 residues. CDR3 sequence (DNA): TGCGCCAGCAAACAGGGGGGAGGGGGCAATCAGCCCCAGCATTTT. This codes for CASKQGGGGNQPQHF.

The chain recombines TRBV29-1 with TRBJ2-3, with 7 bases that match TRBD1. This CDR3 region has 14 residues. Trimming cost V 4 bases and J 2 bases; bases outside gene matches: 6. Per the germline V gene, CDR1 is SQVTM and CDR2 is ANQGSEA. CDR3 coding DNA: TGCAGCGTTGCCACCGGACAGGACACAGATACGCAGTATTTT. Translating it yields CSVATGQDTDTQYF.

The sample holds many counts of this clone. The identical CDR3 is also encoded by other nucleotide sequences in the sample. The chain joins TRBV5-1 to TRBJ2-2, with TRBD2 matching 15 bases. CDR3 length: 20 amino acids. J lost 2 bases, V lost 1 base, and 9 bases had no gene match. CDR1 is SGHRS, CDR2 YFSETQ, per germline. The CDR3 reads CASSLKLGLAGGPNTGELFF. The DNA of the CDR3 is TGCGCCAGCAGCTTGAAGTTAGGACTAGCGGGGGGGCCTAACACCGGGGAGCTGTTTTTT.

This chain uses TRBV14 with TRBJ1-2; D unclear. The CDR3 runs to 14 residues. V lost 0 bases, J lost 8 bases, and 13 bases lay in between. Germline-derived CDR1 and CDR2 are SGHDN and FVKESK. The CDR3, as DNA: TGTGCCAGCAGCCAAGATGGCCGCGAGAGGGGCTACACCTTC. This sequence encodes CASSQDGRERGYTF.

V is TRBV2 and J is TRBJ2-5; D may be TRBD1 (5 bases). Germline CDR1 is SNHLY and CDR2 is FYNNEI. The ends were cut back, 11 bases at V and 5 bases at J, with 18 bases in the middle. This CDR3 spans 13 amino acids. This chain's CDR3 is CAPTNNPGETQYF. The CDR3 nucleotides read TGTGCCCCCACAAACAATCCAGGGGAGACCCAGTACTTC.

The chain links TRBV28 to TRBJ1-2; D is perhaps TRBD1 (6 bases). Deletions cut 4 bases from V and 8 bases from J, with 14 bases between. Germline CDR1 and CDR2: MDHEN and SYDVKM. This CDR3 has 13 residues. Written as DNA, the CDR3 is TGTGCCAGCAGTTCGCCGGGGGGCGGGGGCTACACCTTC. Its protein is CASSSPGGGGYTF.

The chain couples TRBV4-3 to TRBJ1-1, with TRBD1 identical over 9 bases. This CDR3 has 18 residues. CDR1 is LGHNA, CDR2 YSLEER, per germline. Germline trimming cut 1 base from V and 1 base from J; bases unmatched to any gene: 10. The CDR3: CASSQVPGQGGRNTEAFF. CDR3 DNA sequence: TGCGCCAGCAGCCAAGTGCCGGGACAGGGAGGGAGGAACACTGAAGCTTTCTTT.

The chain combines TRBV30 with TRBJ2-7; 7 bases are shared with TRBD1. Germline values: CDR1 GTSNPN, CDR2 SVGIG (reference sequence). The CDR3 spans 17 residues. The V gene end was trimmed by 2 bases and the J gene end by 0 bases; junction bases not matched to a gene: 13. CDR3 coding DNA: TGTGCCTGGAGTCCAAACAAGGACAGGACACGCTCCTACGAGCAGTACTTC. Translating gives CAWSPNKDRTRSYEQYF.

This rearrangement joins TRBV6-5 to TRBJ1-5, with 8 nucleotides matching TRBD1. V gave up 8 bases and J gave up 2 bases; unmatched junction bases: 5. Germline V gives CDR1 MNHEY, CDR2 SVGAGI. CDR3 length: 14 amino acids. DNA of the CDR3: TGTGCCAGCGGGGCGACAGGGGGCAATCAGCCCCAGCATTTT. Its protein product is CASGATGGNQPQHF.

The chain employs TRBV6-2 or TRBV6-3 and TRBJ1-2, with 8 nucleotides matching TRBD1. Germline V gives CDR1 MNHEY, CDR2 SVGEGT. The CDR3 consists of 14 residues. V was clipped by 2 bases and J by 6 bases; unmatched bases: 5. CDR3 in DNA: TGTGCCAGCAGTTACGCGGACAGGGTGGATGGCTACACCTTC. It encodes CASSYADRVDGYTF.

The chain employs TRBV29-1 and TRBJ1-1; D is possibly TRBD1 (6 bases). The CDR3 runs to 13 residues. The V gene's germline CDR1 is SQVTM and CDR2 ANQGSEA. The V and J ends lost 7 bases and 3 bases respectively, with 15 bases between them. This chain's CDR3 is CSASNRVDTEAFF. The CDR3 DNA sequence: TGCAGCGCAAGCAACAGGGTCGACACTGAAGCTTTCTTT. Using reference TRBV29-1 and TRBJ1-1 for the parts outside the CDR3, the full variable domain is SAVISQKPSRDICQRGTSLTIQCQVDSQVTMMFWYRQQPGQSLTLIATANQGSEATYESGFVIDKFPISRPNLTFSTLTVSNMSPEDSSIYLCSASNRVDTEAFFGQGTRLTVV.

CDR3 DNA: TGTGCCAGCAGCGCCCCCCCGGCGGGGTTCACAGATACGCAGTATTTT. Translated: CASSAPPAGFTDTQYF. The chain recombines TRBV9 with TRBJ2-3; tentatively, D is TRBD2 (6 bases). The germline gives CDR1 SGDLS, CDR2 YYNGEE. The CDR3 contains 16 residues. V lost 3 bases to trimming and J lost 2 bases, with 16 bases between them.

V usage is TRBV4-3 and J usage is TRBJ2-2; TRBD2 agrees at 14 bases. CDR3 size: 19 residues. Losses at the gene ends were 1 base for V and 4 bases for J; bases not matched to a gene: 8. Germline values: CDR1 LGHNA, CDR2 YSLEER. The CDR3 sequence is CASSQAGTSGGLLTGELFF. The CDR3 nucleotides are TGCGCCAGCAGCCAAGCTGGGACTAGCGGGGGACTCCTCACCGGGGAGCTGTTTTTT.